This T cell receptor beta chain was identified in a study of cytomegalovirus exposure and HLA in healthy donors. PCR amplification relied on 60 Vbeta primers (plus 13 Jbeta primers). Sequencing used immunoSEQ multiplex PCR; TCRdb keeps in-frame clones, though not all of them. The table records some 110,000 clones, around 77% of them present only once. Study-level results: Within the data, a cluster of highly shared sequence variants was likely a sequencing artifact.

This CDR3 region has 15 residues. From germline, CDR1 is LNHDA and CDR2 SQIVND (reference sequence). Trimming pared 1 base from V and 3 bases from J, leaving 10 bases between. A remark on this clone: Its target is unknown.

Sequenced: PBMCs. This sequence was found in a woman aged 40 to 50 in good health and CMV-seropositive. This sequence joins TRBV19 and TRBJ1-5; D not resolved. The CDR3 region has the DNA TGTGCCAGTAGTATAGTTGAGGGCTTCAATCAGCCCCAGCATTTT. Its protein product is CASSIVEGFNQPQHF.